These 7 T cell receptor beta chains were sequenced from one sample in a study of identical twins. TCRdb ran MiXCR on the 5' RACE reads and lists one entry per CDR3 protein. The table has hundreds of thousands of distinct CDR3 sequences, 5.5% to 6.5% seen once. Sequencing input: naive T cells sorted from blood. All receptors derive from a man between 18 and 35 years old in good health.

This clonotype was observed at least ten times. The V and J genes are TRBV28 and TRBJ1-1; D remains unclear. Trimming removed 7 bases from V and 0 bases from J, with 3 bases in between. Germline V gene lookup returns CDR1 MDHEN and CDR2 SYDVKM. CDR3 size: 11 residues. In DNA form, the CDR3 reads TGTGCCAGCACCATGAACACTGAAGCTTTCTTT. It yields the protein CASTMNTEAFF.

This clonotype was found a few times. The genes are TRBV7-9 and TRBJ2-3, with D perhaps matching TRBD1 or TRBD2 (5 bases each). V lost 2 bases, J lost 4 bases, and 13 bases lay in between. The CDR3 runs 15 residues. In germline, CDR1 is SEHNR, CDR2 FQNEAQ (reference sequence). CDR3 in DNA: TGTGCCAGCAGCTTAACAGTAAGAGGGGCAGATACGCAGTATTTT. It is translated as CASSLTVRGADTQYF.

The V gene is TRBV5-1, the J gene TRBJ2-4; TRBD1 matches 8 bases. This CDR3 contains 14 residues. The ends lost 4 bases at V and 9 bases at J; junction bases unmatched: 9. CDR1 and CDR2 (germline): SGHRS, YFSETQ. CDR3 region: CASSPGRTGSIQYF. The CDR3 nucleotides are TGCGCCAGCAGCCCCGGTAGGACAGGGAGCATTCAGTACTTC.

This clonotype was observed at least ten times. The rearrangement joins TRBV27 to TRBJ2-7; a possible D gene is TRBD2 (6 bases). Trimming removed 6 bases from V and 3 bases from J, with 15 bases in between. The CDR3 is made up of 14 amino acids. Germline lookup yields CDR1 MNHEY and CDR2 SMNVEV (reference sequence). CDR3 in DNA: TGTGCCAGCAGGGTAAAGACTAGTAGCTACGAGCAGTACGTC. The encoded protein is CASRVKTSSYEQYV.

The sample holds a few counts of this clonotype. The chain employs TRBV2 and TRBJ2-2, with D possibly matching TRBD1 (6 bases). CDR3 length: 15 residues. V was cut by 8 bases and J by 5 bases, with 18 bases left in between. Per the germline V gene, CDR1 is SNHLY and CDR2 is FYNNEI. The CDR3 sequence is CASEIPNRVTGELFF. DNA of the CDR3: TGTGCCAGCGAAATTCCTAACAGGGTAACCGGGGAGCTGTTTTTT.

This clonotype was seen only a few times. The V gene is TRBV7-9, the J gene TRBJ1-2, with D unclear. Germline CDR1 and CDR2: SEHNR and FQNEAQ (reference sequence). The CDR3 has 14 amino acids. V shed 4 bases and J shed 6 bases, with 15 bases lying between them. The CDR3 region is CASSYSGGRHGYTF. DNA of the CDR3: TGTGCCAGCAGCTACTCTGGAGGGCGACATGGCTACACCTTC.

V gene TRBV7-6 combines with J gene TRBJ2-5, with D perhaps TRBD1 or TRBD2 (5 bases each). Trimming cost V 1 base and J 3 bases, with 9 bases left between them. Germline values: CDR1 SGHVS, CDR2 FNYEAQ. The CDR3 covers 14 residues. DNA for the CDR3: TGTGCCAGCAGCTTAGGCCGGGGCAAAGAGACCCAGTACTTC. Its translation is CASSLGRGKETQYF.